The 20 T cell receptor beta chains reported below all come from one sample, sequenced in a study of T cell responses to AZD1222 COVID-19 vaccine. Sequencing used immunoSEQ multiplex PCR; TCRdb keeps in-frame clones, though not all of them. The sample lists roughly 140,000 clones; about 91% were seen once. The source was peripheral blood, collected on day 0 of AZD1222 vaccination. Receptors originate from an adult in good health.

This chain joins TRBV11-2 and TRBJ2-7; D may be TRBD2 (6 bases). Trimming pared 6 bases from V and 4 bases from J, leaving 16 bases between. This CDR3 comprises 14 residues. CDR1 is SGHAT and CDR2 is FQNNGV in the germline V gene. The CDR3 sequence is CASSPGLRLYEQYF. The CDR3 DNA reads as TGTGCCAGCAGTCCGGGACTCCGTTTGTACGAGCAGTACTTC.

The chain couples TRBV11-2 to TRBJ2-7, with D possibly being TRBD1 (6 bases). CDR3 length: 16 residues. The ends were cut back, 0 bases at V and 5 bases at J, with 17 bases in the middle. Germline V lookup: CDR1 SGHAT, CDR2 FQNNGV. The CDR3 sequence: CASSLDWRTVVNEQYF. CDR3 DNA: TGTGCCAGCAGCTTAGATTGGAGGACAGTCGTCAACGAGCAGTACTTC.

This clone occurred a few times. The CDR3 protein is CAIRVSSEQYF. In nucleotides, the CDR3 is TGTGCCATCAGAGTAAGCTCCGAGCAGTACTTC. This chain uses TRBV10-3 with TRBJ2-7; D ambiguous. Germline V gene sequence: CDR1 ENHRY, CDR2 SYGVKD. The CDR3 covers 11 residues. Trimming pared 6 bases from V and 6 bases from J, leaving 9 bases between.

The chain couples TRBV7-2 to TRBJ1-5; D perhaps matches TRBD1 (6 bases). Germline CDR1 SGHTA, CDR2 FQGNSA. V shed 5 bases and J shed 3 bases, with 11 bases lying between them. This CDR3 has 14 residues. CDR3 protein: CASSPLGANQPQHF. The CDR3 DNA reads as TGTGCCAGCAGCCCCTTGGGGGCCAATCAGCCCCAGCATTTT.

This clone is a singleton in its sample. The rearrangement joins TRBV9 to TRBJ2-6; D is unresolved. This CDR3 contains 22 residues. CDR1 and CDR2 from the germline V gene are SGDLS and YYNGEE. Between the trimmed V and J ends, which lost 4 bases and 0 bases, there was a span of 29 bases. Here the CDR3 DNA reads TGTGCCAGCAGCCCCCCCCTTGGTAGTCGGCAGGCCTTAATCTCTGGGGCCAACGTCCTGACTTTC. Protein product: CASSPPLGSRQALISGANVLTF.

This chain links TRBV19 with TRBJ2-5; D not certain. Trimming removed 10 bases from V and 5 bases from J, with 17 bases in between. The germline gives CDR1 LNHDA, CDR2 SQIVND (reference sequence). The CDR3 length is 13 residues. The DNA of the CDR3 is TGTGCCATCCGGAACCCCCCACCGGAGACCCAGTACTTC. Its translation is CAIRNPPPETQYF.

The sample holds one count of this clone. The genes are TRBV3-1 (or the pseudogene TRBV3-2) and TRBJ2-7, with D possibly being TRBD1 (6 bases). Per the germline V gene, CDR1 is LGHDT and CDR2 is YNNKEL (reference sequence). Trimming took 6 bases from V and 2 from J, leaving 20 bases between them. The CDR3 is 16 residues long. The CDR3 is CASRGVRTDLTYEQYF. The CDR3 DNA is TGTGCCAGCAGAGGAGTTAGGACAGACCTGACCTACGAGCAGTACTTC.

The chain carries TRBV18 and TRBJ2-7; D is uncertain. The V end lost 1 base, the J end lost 0 bases, and 7 bases lay between the germline ends. CDR3 size: 14 residues. Germline V gene lookup returns CDR1 KGHSH and CDR2 LQKENI. CDR3 bases: TGTGCCAGCTCACCACGGGCAACCTCCTACGAGCAGTACTTC. Residues: CASSPRATSYEQYF.

This chain connects TRBV3-1 (or the pseudogene TRBV3-2) to TRBJ2-6, with D uncertain. Germline values: CDR1 LGHDT, CDR2 YNNKEL (reference sequence). Trimming left V 4 bases short and J 0 bases short, with 10 bases between. The CDR3 is 16 amino acids. As DNA, the CDR3 is TGTGCCAGCAGCCCTCGGCAAGCCTCTGGGGCCAACGTCCTGACTTTC. It specifies CASSPRQASGANVLTF.

The chain combines TRBV6-5 with TRBJ2-7, with D perhaps TRBD1 (6 bases). Trimming removed 5 bases at V and 3 bases at J, with 14 bases between. From germline, CDR1 is MNHEY and CDR2 SVGAGI. CDR3 length: 14 amino acids. The CDR3 protein is CASSRTVRGYEQYF. The CDR3, as DNA: TGTGCCAGCAGTCGGACTGTCAGGGGCTACGAGCAGTACTTC.

This clone was seen a single time. The rearrangement links TRBV19 to TRBJ2-7, with TRBD2 matching 10 bases. CDR1 and CDR2 from the germline V gene are LNHDA and SQIVND (reference sequence). The CDR3 loop spans 15 amino acids. The ends lost 4 bases at V and 6 bases at J; junction bases unmatched: 9. The CDR3: CASSKKLAGGGEQYF. DNA for the CDR3: TGTGCCAGTAGTAAGAAGTTAGCGGGAGGTGGCGAGCAGTACTTC.

This clone has more than one count but fewer than ten. V gene TRBV3-1 (or the pseudogene TRBV3-2) combines with J gene TRBJ2-6; either TRBD1 or TRBD2 may fit D (5 bases each). The CDR3 length is 15 residues. Looked up from germline, CDR1 is LGHDT and CDR2 is YNNKEL (reference sequence). Trimming took 7 bases from V and 4 from J, leaving 14 bases between them. The CDR3 spells CASTLSGSGANVLTF. The CDR3 coding sequence is TGTGCCAGCACCCTCTCAGGGAGCGGGGCCAACGTCCTGACTTTC.

This chain connects TRBV6-5 to TRBJ2-2, with a possible D match to TRBD1 (8 bases). The CDR3 loop spans 16 amino acids. Germline loops: CDR1 MNHEY, CDR2 SVGAGI. V lost 1 base, J lost 6 bases, and 15 bases lay in between. The CDR3 here is CASSYLGQGGPGELFF. CDR3 in DNA: TGTGCCAGCAGTTACTTAGGACAGGGAGGGCCCGGGGAGCTGTTTTTT.

The table lists this clone with a count of one. This chain links TRBV5-6 with TRBJ2-7; D is possibly TRBD1 (5 bases). CDR1 is SGHDT and CDR2 is YYEEEE in the germline V gene. The CDR3 length is 13 residues. Trimming stripped 1 base from V and 2 bases from J, with 7 bases between. In nucleotides, the CDR3 is TGTGCCAGCAGCTTGCCAGGGCCCTACGAGCAGTACTTC. Its translation: CASSLPGPYEQYF.

This clone was observed once. V gene TRBV9 combines with J gene TRBJ2-2, with D tentatively TRBD1 (5 bases). The germline V and J ends were trimmed by 5 bases and 1 base, with 15 bases remaining between them. From germline, CDR1 is SGDLS and CDR2 YYNGEE. CDR3 length equals 16 residues. The chain's CDR3 is CASSLGAARNTGELFF. The CDR3 region has the DNA TGTGCCAGCAGTTTAGGGGCAGCACGGAACACCGGGGAGCTGTTTTTT.

This rearrangement joins TRBV18 to TRBJ1-2, with D perhaps TRBD1 (6 bases). Per the germline V gene, CDR1 is KGHSH and CDR2 is LQKENI. The CDR3 extends over 16 amino acids. V lost 3 bases, J lost 1 base, and 15 bases lay in between. The CDR3 DNA reads as TGTGCCAGCTCACCCAAAACAGGGCTGGATAACTATGGCTACACCTTC. It codes for CASSPKTGLDNYGYTF.

This clone came up once. The rearrangement uses TRBV7-3 and TRBJ1-2; tentative D call: TRBD1 (5 bases). Germline V gives CDR1 SGHTA, CDR2 FQGTGA. The CDR3 is 14 amino acids. V dropped 0 bases and J dropped 6 bases, with 11 bases sitting between them. CDR3 in amino acids: CASSLTPSGNGYTF. The CDR3 bases are TGTGCCAGCAGCTTAACGCCGTCAGGGAATGGCTACACCTTC.

The chain has TRBV6-2 or TRBV6-3 and TRBJ2-7; D assignment may be TRBD1 or TRBD2 (5 bases each). The CDR3 sequence is 14 residues long. The germline V and J ends were trimmed by 3 bases and 0 bases, with 9 bases remaining between them. Per the germline V gene, CDR1 is MNHEY and CDR2 is SVGEGT. The CDR3 DNA follows: TGTGCCAGCAGTTATGGGACGTTCTCCTACGAGCAGTACTTC. It yields the protein CASSYGTFSYEQYF.

This chain connects TRBV10-3 to TRBJ2-3; D is unclear. This CDR3 comprises 14 residues. V lost 10 bases and J 0 bases, leaving 14 bases between the germline ends. The germline V gene encodes CDR1 ENHRY and CDR2 SYGVKD. The DNA for the CDR3 is TGTGCCACTAACGGCGAAGTGAGCACAGATACGCAGTATTTT. Translating gives CATNGEVSTDTQYF.

In this sample, this clone turned up once. The V gene is TRBV30, the J gene TRBJ2-1, with a tentative D call TRBD1 (5 bases). Between the trimmed V and J ends, which lost 1 base and 4 bases, there was a span of 14 bases. This CDR3 has 15 amino acids. The germline CDR1 and CDR2 sequences are GTSNPN and SVGIG (reference sequence). This CDR3 reads CAWSGGFSAYNEQFF. The CDR3 DNA reads TGTGCCTGGAGTGGGGGCTTCAGTGCGTACAATGAGCAGTTCTTC.